These T cell receptor beta chains were read from a single sample in a study of CD8 T cells in Susac syndrome. TCRdb itself ran the immunoSEQ multiplex PCR reads through MiXCR, one entry per CDR3 protein. Here the sample spans roughly 150,000 distinct CDR3 sequences, 85% to 95% being singletons. The sample comprised CD4+ T cells from PBMCs. The receptors stem from a human donor with Susac syndrome. CDR3s include the opening cysteine and the closing phenylalanine or tryptophan. The D gene is left open where the match is weak. Expanded clones are given a class, and other clones once, few, many or no size at all.

>.|14|TRBD1|TRBJ2-4|TRBV29-1
TGCAGCACCTCTACAGGGGGACCCAAAAACATTCAGTACTTC
CSTSTGGPKNIQYF
>.|14|.|TRBJ1-2|TRBV25-1
TGTGCCAGCAGTGGCGCTCCAGATCGGATAGGCTACACCTTC
CASSGAPDRIGYTF
>.|13|.|TRBJ2-5|TRBV3-1
TGTGCCAGCAGCCAACGCGGGGCAGAGACCCAGTACTTC
CASSQRGAETQYF
>.|15|.|TRBJ1-2|TRBV5-1
TGCGCCAGCAGCTTGGGACCTACTACAAACTATGGCTACACCTTC
CASSLGPTTNYGYTF
>once|14|TRBD1|TRBJ1-2|TRBV4-3
TGCGCCAGCAGCCAAGATCGGACAGGCTATGGCTACACCTTC
CASSQDRTGYGYTF
>.|15|.|TRBJ2-1|TRBV5-1
TGCGCCAGCAGCTTACAACTACAGGTGGGGGATGAGCAGTTCTTC
CASSLQLQVGDEQFF
>once|14|.|TRBJ2-6|TRBV29-1
TGCAGCGTTGGACCCAGCTCTGGGGCCAACGTCCTGACTTTC
CSVGPSSGANVLTF
>.|13|.|TRBJ1-3|TRBV29-1
TGCAGCGCCACCGGGACGGCTGGAAACACCATATATTTT
CSATGTAGNTIYF
>once|15|.|TRBJ2-3|TRBV9
TGTGCCAGCGCGAGGGGGGGGACTAGCACAGATACGCAGTATTTT
CASARGGTSTDTQYF
>.|15|TRBD2|TRBJ2-3|TRBV20-1
TGCAGTGCTTCTCCTCTAGCGGGGATCACAGATACGCAGTATTTT
CSASPLAGITDTQYF
>once|13|.|TRBJ2-7|TRBV5-4
TGTGCCAGCAGCTTTACAGGGTACGCCGAGCAGTACTTC
CASSFTGYAEQYF
>.|13|.|TRBJ2-5|TRBV20-1
TGCAGTGCTACCGATGGGGGCCCAGAGGCCCAGTACTTC
CSATDGGPEAQYF
>.|12|TRBD1|TRBJ1-2|TRBV29-1
TGCAGCGTTCGCCTCGGACAGGCTGGCTACACCTTC
CSVRLGQAGYTF
>once|13|.|TRBJ2-7|TRBV5-4
TGTGCCAGCAGCTGGATAACCAGCGGCGAGCAGTACTTC
CASSWITSGEQYF
>.|15|TRBD1|TRBJ2-7|TRBV15
TGTGCCACCAGTCGTCCCGGACAGGGAAACTACGAGCAGTACTTC
CATSRPGQGNYEQYF
>once|17|TRBD2|TRBJ2-2|TRBV3-1
TGTGCCAGCAGCCCAACTAGCGGGGGGGCGAGGACCGGGGAGCTGTTTTTT
CASSPTSGGARTGELFF
>once|15|TRBD2|TRBJ2-3|TRBV6-5
TGTGCCAGCAGTTACACGGGGGGGTCACGGGATACGCAGTATTTT
CASSYTGGSRDTQYF
>few|12|.|TRBJ2-5|TRBV18
TGTGCCAGCTCACCACTCCAAGAGACCCAGTACTTC
CASSPLQETQYF
>.|13|.|TRBJ2-5|TRBV5-6
TGTGCCAGCAGCTTTGCGGGGTCAGAGACCCAGTACTTC
CASSFAGSETQYF
>.|14|.|TRBJ2-5|TRBV29-1
TGCAGCGTCCGATGGGGTGGGTACCAAGAGACCCAGTACTTC
CSVRWGGYQETQYF
>.|15|.|TRBJ2-6|TRBV5-4
TGTGCCGGGGGATCTGCGATCTCTGGGGCCAACGTCCTGACTTTC
CAGGSAISGANVLTF
>once|11|.|TRBJ1-2|TRBV29-1
TGCAGCGTTGAAGTGGGTAATGGCTACACCTTC
CSVEVGNGYTF
>.|12|.|TRBJ2-3|TRBV3-1
TGTGCCAGCAGCCAACAAACAGATACGCAGTATTTT
CASSQQTDTQYF
>.|13|TRBD2|TRBJ2-3|TRBV29-1
TGCAGCGTTATAGCGGGGAGCACAGATACGCAGTATTTT
CSVIAGSTDTQYF
>.|14|.|TRBJ2-5|TRBV15
TGTGCCACCAGCAGTACGAGGGATTGGGAGACCCAGTACTTC
CATSSTRDWETQYF
>.|15|.|TRBJ1-3|TRBV15
TGTGCCACCAGGATTGACAGGATCTCTGGAAACACCATATATTTT
CATRIDRISGNTIYF
>.|14|TRBD1|TRBJ2-4|TRBV7-2
TGTGCCAGCAGCCTACAGGGGGCCAAAAACATTCAGTACTTC
CASSLQGAKNIQYF
>.|15|.|TRBJ1-6|TRBV5-1
TGCGCCAGCAGCAGCGGACAGAGTATTATTTCACCCCTCCACTTT
CASSSGQSIISPLHF
>.|15|TRBD2|TRBJ2-2|TRBV7-3
TGTGCCAGCAGTTCGGGAGGGATTAACACCGGGGAGCTGTTTTTT
CASSSGGINTGELFF
>.|14|.|TRBJ2-5|TRBV5-4
TGTGCCAGCAGTCCGGCGGGACGGCAAGAGACCCAGTACTTC
CASSPAGRQETQYF
>.|15|.|TRBJ2-3|TRBV20-1
TGCAGTGCTCCGAGCCCCAGGGGAAACACAGATACGCAGTATTTT
CSAPSPRGNTDTQYF
>.|14|TRBD1|TRBJ1-4|TRBV23-1
TGCGCCAGCACATCCCGGGACAGTCCCCAAAAACTGTTTTTT
CASTSRDSPQKLFF
>.|12|.|TRBJ2-1|TRBV29-1
TGCAGCGTTGAAGACCAGGGTCCTGAGCAGTTCTTC
CSVEDQGPEQFF
>.|13|.|TRBJ1-5|TRBV7-9
TGTGCCAGCAGCTTAGAGGCTAATCAGCCCCAGCATTTT
CASSLEANQPQHF
>.|12|.|TRBJ2-1|TRBV10-3
TGTGCCATCAATGGCGGTGGCAATGAGCAGTTCTTC
CAINGGGNEQFF
>once|15|.|TRBJ2-1|TRBV25-1
TGTGCCAGCAGTCCGTTGGAGGGGGCGAGAGGTGAGCAGTTCTTC
CASSPLEGARGEQFF
>.|12|.|TRBJ2-5|TRBV7-9
TGTGCCAGCAGCTTAAGGTCCGAGACCCAGTACTTC
CASSLRSETQYF
>.|14|.|TRBJ1-1|TRBV3-1
TGTGCCAGCAGCCAAGGATGGGGGGCGAGGGGAGCTTTCTTT
CASSQGWGARGAFF
>.|15|.|TRBJ2-7|TRBV4-1
TGCGCCAGCAGCCAAGATAGAGGACCAAGCCGCGAGCAGTACTTC
CASSQDRGPSREQYF
>.|13|TRBD1|TRBJ1-5|TRBV20-1
TGCAGTGCTCAGACAGGGGTCCATCAGCCCCAGCATTTT
CSAQTGVHQPQHF
>.|14|.|TRBJ1-2|TRBV20-1
TGCAGTGCTCCACATTTTCAGGGAGATCGTGGCTACACCTTC
CSAPHFQGDRGYTF
>.|13|.|TRBJ2-5|TRBV20-1
TGCAGTGCTAGCGGGGTCCCTCAAGAGACCCAGTACTTC
CSASGVPQETQYF
>.|14|.|TRBJ1-1|TRBV23-1
TGCGCCAGCAGTCAATGGCGGGGGGCAACTGAAGCTTTCTTT
CASSQWRGATEAFF
>.|15|TRBD2|TRBJ2-1|TRBV9
TGTGCCAGCACCTCTGGCGGGGGGGCCGTCAATGAGCAGTTCTTC
CASTSGGGAVNEQFF
>.|15|TRBD1|TRBJ2-7|TRBV29-1
TGCAGCGTTGGGTACGACAGGGGGGATTCCTACGAGCAGTACTTC
CSVGYDRGDSYEQYF
>.|12|.|TRBJ1-3|TRBV3-1
TGTGCCAGCAGCCAAGATTTGCACACCATATATTTT
CASSQDLHTIYF
>.|16|.|TRBJ2-3|TRBV7-8
TGTGCCAGCAGCCCCCGGCGGGTAGATTTCACAGATACGCAGTATTTT
CASSPRRVDFTDTQYF
>.|15|TRBD1|TRBJ1-5|TRBV12-3/TRBV12-4
TGTGCCAGCAGTTTTAAGGGACAGAGCAATCAGCCCCAGCATTTT
CASSFKGQSNQPQHF